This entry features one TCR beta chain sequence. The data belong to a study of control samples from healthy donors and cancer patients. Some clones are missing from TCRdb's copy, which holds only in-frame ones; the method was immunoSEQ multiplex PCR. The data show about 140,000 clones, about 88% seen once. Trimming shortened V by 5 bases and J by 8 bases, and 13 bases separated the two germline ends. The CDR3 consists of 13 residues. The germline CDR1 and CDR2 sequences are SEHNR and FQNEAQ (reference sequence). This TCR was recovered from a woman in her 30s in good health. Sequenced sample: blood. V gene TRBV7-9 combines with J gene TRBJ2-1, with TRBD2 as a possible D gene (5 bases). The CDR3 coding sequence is TGTGCCAGCAGCCTTGGGGAGTTTGATGAGCAGTTCTTC. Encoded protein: CASSLGEFDEQFF.